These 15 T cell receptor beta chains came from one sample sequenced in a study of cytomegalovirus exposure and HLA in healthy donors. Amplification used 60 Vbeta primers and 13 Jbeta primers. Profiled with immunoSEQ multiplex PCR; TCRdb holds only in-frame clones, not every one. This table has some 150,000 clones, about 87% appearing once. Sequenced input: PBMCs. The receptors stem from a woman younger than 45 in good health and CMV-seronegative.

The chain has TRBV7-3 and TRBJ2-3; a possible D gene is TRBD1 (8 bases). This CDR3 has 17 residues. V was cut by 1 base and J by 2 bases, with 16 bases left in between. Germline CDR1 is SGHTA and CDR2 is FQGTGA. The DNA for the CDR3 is TGTGCCAGCAGCTTAAAGGGGGGGACAGGATACACAGATACGCAGTATTTT. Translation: CASSLKGGTGYTDTQYF.

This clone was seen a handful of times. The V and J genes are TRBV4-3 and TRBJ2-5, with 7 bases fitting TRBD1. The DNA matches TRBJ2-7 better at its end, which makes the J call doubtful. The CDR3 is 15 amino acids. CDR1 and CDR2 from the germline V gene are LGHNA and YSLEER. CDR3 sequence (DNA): TGCGCCAGCAGCCAGGAGGACAGGAGCTCCTACGAGCAGTACTTC. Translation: CASSQEDRSSYEQYF.

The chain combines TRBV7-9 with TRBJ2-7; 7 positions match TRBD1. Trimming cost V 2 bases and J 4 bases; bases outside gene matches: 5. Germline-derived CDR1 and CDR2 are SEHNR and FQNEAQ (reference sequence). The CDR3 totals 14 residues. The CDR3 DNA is TGTGCCAGCAGCTTAACAGGGGCGGTTTACGAGCAGTACTTC. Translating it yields CASSLTGAVYEQYF.

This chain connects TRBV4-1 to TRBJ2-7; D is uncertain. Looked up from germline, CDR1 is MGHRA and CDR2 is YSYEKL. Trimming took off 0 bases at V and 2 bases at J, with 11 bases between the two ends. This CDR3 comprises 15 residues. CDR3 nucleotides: TGCGCCAGCAGCCAAGATAGTTACAGCCCCTACGAGCAGTACTTC. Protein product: CASSQDSYSPYEQYF.

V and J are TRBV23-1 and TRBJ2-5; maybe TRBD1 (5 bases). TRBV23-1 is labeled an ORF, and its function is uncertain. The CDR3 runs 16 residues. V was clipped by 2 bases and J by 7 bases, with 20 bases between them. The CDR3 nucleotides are TGCGCCAGCAGTCAAGGGGCGGTCAGGCCACCGGGGACCCAGTACTTC. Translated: CASSQGAVRPPGTQYF.

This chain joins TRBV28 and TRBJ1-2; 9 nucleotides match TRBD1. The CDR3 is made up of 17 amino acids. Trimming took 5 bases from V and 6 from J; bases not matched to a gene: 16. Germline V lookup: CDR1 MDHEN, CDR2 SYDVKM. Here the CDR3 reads CASSTRRDRDSYDGYTF. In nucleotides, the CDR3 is TGTGCCAGCAGTACACGCCGGGACAGGGACTCGTACGATGGCTACACCTTC.

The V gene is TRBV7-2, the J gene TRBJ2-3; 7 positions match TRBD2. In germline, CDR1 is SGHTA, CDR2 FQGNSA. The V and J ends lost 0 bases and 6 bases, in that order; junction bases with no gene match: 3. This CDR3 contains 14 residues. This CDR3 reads CASSLAGGTDTQYF. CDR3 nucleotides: TGTGCCAGCAGCTTAGCGGGGGGGACGGATACGCAGTATTTT.

CDR3 sequence: CAISVGENYGYTF. DNA of the CDR3: TGTGCCATCAGTGTAGGGGAAAACTATGGCTACACCTTC. The V and J genes are TRBV10-3 and TRBJ1-2; D is possibly TRBD1 (5 bases). The V and J ends lost 4 bases and 2 bases respectively, with 8 bases between them. This CDR3 is built from 13 residues. Germline V gives CDR1 ENHRY, CDR2 SYGVKD.

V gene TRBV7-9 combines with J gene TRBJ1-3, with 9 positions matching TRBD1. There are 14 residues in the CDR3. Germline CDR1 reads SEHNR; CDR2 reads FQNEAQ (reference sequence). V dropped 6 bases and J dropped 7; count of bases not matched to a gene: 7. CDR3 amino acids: CASRGTGYPNTIYF. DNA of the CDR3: TGTGCCAGCAGGGGGACAGGGTATCCCAACACCATATATTTT.

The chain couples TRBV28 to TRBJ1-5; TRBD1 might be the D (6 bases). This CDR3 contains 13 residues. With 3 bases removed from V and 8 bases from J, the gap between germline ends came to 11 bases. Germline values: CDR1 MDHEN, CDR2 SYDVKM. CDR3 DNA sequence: TGTGCCAGCAGTTTTACAGGGCGGGAGCCCCAGCATTTT. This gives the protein CASSFTGREPQHF.

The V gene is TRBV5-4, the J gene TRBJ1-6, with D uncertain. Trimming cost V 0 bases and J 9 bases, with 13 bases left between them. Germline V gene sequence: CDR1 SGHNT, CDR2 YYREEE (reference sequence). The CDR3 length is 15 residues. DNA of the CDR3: TGTGCCAGCAGCTTGGAAAATTTATTAGTTTCACCCCTCCACTTT. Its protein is CASSLENLLVSPLHF.

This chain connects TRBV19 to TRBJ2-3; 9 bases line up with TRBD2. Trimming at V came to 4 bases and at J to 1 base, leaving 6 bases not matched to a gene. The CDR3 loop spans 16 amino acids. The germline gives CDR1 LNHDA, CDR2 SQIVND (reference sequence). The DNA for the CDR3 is TGTGCCAGTAGTAGTCTGAGCGGGGGGCGCACAGATACGCAGTATTTT. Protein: CASSSLSGGRTDTQYF. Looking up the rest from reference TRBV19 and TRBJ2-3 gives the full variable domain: DGGITQSPKYLFRKEGQNVTLSCEQNLNHDAMYWYRQDPGQGLRLIYYSQIVNDFQKGDIAEGYSVSREKKESFPLTVTSAQKNPTAFYLCASSSLSGGRTDTQYFGPGTRLTVL.

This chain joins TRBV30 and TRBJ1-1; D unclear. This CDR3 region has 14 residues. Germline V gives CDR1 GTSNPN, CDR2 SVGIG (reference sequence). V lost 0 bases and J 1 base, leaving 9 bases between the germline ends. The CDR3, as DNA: TGTGCCTGGAGTGTAATCCGCGGGAACACTGAAGCTTTCTTT. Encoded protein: CAWSVIRGNTEAFF.

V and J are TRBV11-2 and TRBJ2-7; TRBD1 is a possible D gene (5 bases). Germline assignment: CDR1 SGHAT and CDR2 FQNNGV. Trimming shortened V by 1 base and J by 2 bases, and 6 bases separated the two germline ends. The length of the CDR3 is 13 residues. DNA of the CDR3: TGTGCCAGCAGCTTAGGACAGACCTACGAGCAGTACTTC. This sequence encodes CASSLGQTYEQYF.

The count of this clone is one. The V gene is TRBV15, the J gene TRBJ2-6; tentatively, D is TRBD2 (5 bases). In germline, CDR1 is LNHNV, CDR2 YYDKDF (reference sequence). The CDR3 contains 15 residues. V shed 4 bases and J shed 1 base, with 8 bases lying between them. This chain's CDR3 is CATSTRGSGANVLTF. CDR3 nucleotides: TGTGCCACCAGCACCCGGGGTTCTGGGGCCAACGTCCTGACTTTC.